The entry that follows covers one T cell receptor beta chain sequence. Its target is unknown. Expressed TCRB transcripts were sequenced after all isolated RNA was converted to cDNA. Produced via immunoSEQ multiplex PCR; TCRdb's table is partial and in-frame only. The data contain 900,000 or so clones, about a sixth of them singletons. These data belong to a study of beta chain features in type 1 diabetes. Study at large: No age, gender or cell yield differences were seen between patients and healthy donors. All samples combined gave around 100,000,000 sorted cells for examination.

Study-level findings and limits: A moderate, significant TCRB CDR3 shortening appeared in type 1 diabetes across four CD4+ subsets.

Cell sorting via CD45RO/CCR7/CD25/CD127/CD95/CD27 was performed to obtain CD4+ naive, central memory, regulatory and stem cell-like memory cells. Germline-derived CDR1 and CDR2 are SGDLS and YYNGEE. The V and J ends lost 4 bases and 1 base, in that order; junction bases with no gene match: 12. The CDR3 is 17 residues long. J is TRBJ2-3 and V is TRBV9; 7 bases match TRBD2. The TCR originated in a woman aged 18-29 years in good health. Specimen: naive CD4+ T cells from blood. This chain's CDR3 is CASSFRNGAGGTDTQYF. The CDR3 nucleotides are TGTGCCAGCAGCTTTAGGAACGGGGCGGGAGGCACAGATACGCAGTATTTT. Variable domain in full (rest from reference TRBV9 and TRBJ2-3): DSGVTQTPKHLITATGQRVTLRCSPRSGDLSVYWYQQSLDQGLQFLIQYYNGEERAKGNILERFSAQQFPDLHSELNLSSLELGDSALYFCASSFRNGAGGTDTQYFGPGTRLTVL.